This T cell receptor (beta chain) is from a study of T cells in tumors after PD-1 blockade. Study-level background: Patients had no prior checkpoint blockade, systemic immunosuppressants, or anti-cancer therapy within 4 weeks. Daily vismodegib 150 mg continued in a subset of anti-PD-1-treated patients. General observations from the study: Peripheral recruitment is suggested, as some novel exhausted tumor clones were in pre-treatment blood.

This CDR3 has 13 residues. Trimming left V 5 bases short and J 9 bases short, with 16 bases between. Germline V gene sequence: CDR1 LNHNV, CDR2 YYDKDF (reference sequence). Regarding this clone: Its antigen is unidentified.

Here immunoSEQ multiplex PCR was the method, and the copy in TCRdb shows in-frame clones only, minus some. The profile shows some 60,000 clones, about four fifths of them singletons. The chain couples TRBV15 to TRBJ1-1, with D maybe TRBD1 (6 bases). This TCR was sampled from a human donor with basal cell carcinoma. Here the sequenced sample was PBMCs, taken before anti-PD-1 treatment. The CDR3: CATSSGTPNKAFF. The CDR3 coding sequence is TGTGCCACCAGCTCCGGGACACCGAATAAAGCTTTCTTT. The full variable domain, with the rest looked up from reference TRBV15 and TRBJ1-1, is DAMVIQNPRYQVTQFGKPVTLSCSQTLNHNVMYWYQQKSSQAPKLLFHYYDKDFNNEADTPDNFQSRRPNTSFCFLDIRSPGLGDTAMYLCATSSGTPNKAFFGQGTRLTVV.